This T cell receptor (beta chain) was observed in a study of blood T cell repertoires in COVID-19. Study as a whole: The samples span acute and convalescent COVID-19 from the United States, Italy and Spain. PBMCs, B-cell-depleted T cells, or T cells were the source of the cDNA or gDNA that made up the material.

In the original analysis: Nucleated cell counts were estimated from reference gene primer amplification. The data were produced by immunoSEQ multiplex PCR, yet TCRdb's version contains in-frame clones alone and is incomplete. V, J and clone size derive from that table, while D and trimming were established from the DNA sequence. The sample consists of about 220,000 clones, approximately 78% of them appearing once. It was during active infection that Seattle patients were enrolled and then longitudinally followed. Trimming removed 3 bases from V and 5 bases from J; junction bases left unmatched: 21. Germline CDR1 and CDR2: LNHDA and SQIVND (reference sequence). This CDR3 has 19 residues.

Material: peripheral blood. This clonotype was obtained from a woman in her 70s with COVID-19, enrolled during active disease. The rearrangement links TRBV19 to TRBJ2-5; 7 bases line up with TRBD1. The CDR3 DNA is TGTGCCAGTAGTATGAAACAGGGGTCGGCGGGTGTAGCTGGGGAGACCCAGTACTTC. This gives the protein CASSMKQGSAGVAGETQYF.